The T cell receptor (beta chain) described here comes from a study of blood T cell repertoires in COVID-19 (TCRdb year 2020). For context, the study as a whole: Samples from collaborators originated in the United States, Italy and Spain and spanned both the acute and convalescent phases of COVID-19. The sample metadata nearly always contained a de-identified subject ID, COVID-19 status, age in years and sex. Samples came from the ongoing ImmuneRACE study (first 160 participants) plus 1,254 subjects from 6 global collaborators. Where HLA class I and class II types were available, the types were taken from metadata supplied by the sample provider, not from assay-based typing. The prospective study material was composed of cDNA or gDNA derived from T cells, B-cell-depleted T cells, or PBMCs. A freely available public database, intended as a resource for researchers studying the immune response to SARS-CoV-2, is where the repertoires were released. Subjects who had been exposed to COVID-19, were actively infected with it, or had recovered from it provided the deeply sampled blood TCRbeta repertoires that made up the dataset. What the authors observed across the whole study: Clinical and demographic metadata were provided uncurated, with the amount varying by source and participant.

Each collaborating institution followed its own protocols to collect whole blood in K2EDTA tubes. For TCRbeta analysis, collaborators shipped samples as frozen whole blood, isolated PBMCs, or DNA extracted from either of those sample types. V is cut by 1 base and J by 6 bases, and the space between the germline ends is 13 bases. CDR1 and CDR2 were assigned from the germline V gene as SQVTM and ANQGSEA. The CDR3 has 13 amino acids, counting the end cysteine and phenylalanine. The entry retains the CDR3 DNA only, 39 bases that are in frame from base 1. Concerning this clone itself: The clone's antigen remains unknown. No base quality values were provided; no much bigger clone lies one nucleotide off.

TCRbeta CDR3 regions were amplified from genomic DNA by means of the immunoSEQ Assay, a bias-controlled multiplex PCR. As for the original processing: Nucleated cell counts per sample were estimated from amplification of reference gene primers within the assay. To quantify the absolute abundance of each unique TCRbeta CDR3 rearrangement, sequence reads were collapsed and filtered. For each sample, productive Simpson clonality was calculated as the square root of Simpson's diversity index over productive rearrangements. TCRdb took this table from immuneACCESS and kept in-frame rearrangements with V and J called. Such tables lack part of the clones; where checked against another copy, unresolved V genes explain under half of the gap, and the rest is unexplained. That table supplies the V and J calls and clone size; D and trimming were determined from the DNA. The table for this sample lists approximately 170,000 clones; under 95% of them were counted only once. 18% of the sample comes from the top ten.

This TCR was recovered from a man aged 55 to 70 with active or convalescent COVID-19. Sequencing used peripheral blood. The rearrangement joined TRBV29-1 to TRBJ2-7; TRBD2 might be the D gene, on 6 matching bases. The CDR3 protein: CSVEGRLGGEQYF. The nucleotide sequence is TGCAGCGTTGAAGGCAGACTGGGGGGCGAGCAGTACTTC.